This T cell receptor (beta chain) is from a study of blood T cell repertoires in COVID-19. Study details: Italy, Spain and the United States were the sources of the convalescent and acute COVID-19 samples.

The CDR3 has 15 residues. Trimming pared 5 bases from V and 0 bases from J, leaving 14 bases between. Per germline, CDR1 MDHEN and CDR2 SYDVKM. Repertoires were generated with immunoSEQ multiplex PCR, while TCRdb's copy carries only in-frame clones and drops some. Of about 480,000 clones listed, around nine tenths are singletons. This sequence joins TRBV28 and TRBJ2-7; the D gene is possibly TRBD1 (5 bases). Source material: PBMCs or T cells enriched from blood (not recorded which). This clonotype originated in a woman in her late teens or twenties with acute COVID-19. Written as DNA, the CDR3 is TGTGCCAGCAGTCCCCCAGGGTCCTACTCCTACGAGCAGTACTTC. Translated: CASSPPGSYSYEQYF.